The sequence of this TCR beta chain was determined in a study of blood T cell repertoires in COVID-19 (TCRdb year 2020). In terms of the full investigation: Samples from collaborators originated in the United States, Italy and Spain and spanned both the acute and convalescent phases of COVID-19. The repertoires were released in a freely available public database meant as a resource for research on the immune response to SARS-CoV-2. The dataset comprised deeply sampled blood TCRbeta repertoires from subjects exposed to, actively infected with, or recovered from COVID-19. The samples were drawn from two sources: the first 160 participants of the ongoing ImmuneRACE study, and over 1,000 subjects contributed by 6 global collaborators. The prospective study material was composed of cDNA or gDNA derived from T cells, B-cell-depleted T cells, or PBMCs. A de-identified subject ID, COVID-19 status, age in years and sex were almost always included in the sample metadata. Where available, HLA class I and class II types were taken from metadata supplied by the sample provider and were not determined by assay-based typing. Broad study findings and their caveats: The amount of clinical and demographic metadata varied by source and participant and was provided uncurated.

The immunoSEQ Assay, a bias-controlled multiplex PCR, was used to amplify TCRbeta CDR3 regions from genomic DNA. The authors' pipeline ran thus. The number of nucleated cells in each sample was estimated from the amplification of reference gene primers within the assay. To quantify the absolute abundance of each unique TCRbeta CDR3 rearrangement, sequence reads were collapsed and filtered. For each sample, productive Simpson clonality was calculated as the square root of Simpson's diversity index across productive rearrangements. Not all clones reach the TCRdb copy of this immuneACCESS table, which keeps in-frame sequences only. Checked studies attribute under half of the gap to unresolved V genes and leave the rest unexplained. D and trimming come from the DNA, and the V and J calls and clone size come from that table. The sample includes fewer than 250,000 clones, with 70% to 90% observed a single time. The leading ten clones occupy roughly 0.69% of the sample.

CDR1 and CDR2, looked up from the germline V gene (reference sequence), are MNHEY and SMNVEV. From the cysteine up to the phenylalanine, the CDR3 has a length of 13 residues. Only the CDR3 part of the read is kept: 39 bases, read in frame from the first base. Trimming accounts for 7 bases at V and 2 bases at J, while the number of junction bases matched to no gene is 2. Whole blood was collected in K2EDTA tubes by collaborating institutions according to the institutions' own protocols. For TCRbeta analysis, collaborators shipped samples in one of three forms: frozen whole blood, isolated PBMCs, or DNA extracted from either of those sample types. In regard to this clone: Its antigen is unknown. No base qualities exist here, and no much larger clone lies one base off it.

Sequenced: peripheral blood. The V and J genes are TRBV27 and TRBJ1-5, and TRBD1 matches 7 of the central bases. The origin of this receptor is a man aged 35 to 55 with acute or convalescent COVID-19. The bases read TGTGCCAGCACCGACAGGGGCAATCAGCCCCAGCATTTT. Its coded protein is CASTDRGNQPQHF.